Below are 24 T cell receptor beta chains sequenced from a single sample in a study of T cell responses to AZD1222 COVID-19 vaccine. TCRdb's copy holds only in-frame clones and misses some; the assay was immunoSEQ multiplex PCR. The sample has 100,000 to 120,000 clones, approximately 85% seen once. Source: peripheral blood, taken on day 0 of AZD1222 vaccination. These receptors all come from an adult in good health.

The CDR3 region has the DNA TGTGCCACCAGCAGACGTCCTACGAATGAGCAGTTCTTC. Amino acid sequence: CATSRRPTNEQFF. V gene TRBV15 combines with J gene TRBJ2-1; no firm D call. Trimming removed 2 bases from V and 7 bases from J, with 9 bases in between. Germline-derived CDR1 and CDR2 are LNHNV and YYDKDF (reference sequence). This CDR3 region has 13 residues.

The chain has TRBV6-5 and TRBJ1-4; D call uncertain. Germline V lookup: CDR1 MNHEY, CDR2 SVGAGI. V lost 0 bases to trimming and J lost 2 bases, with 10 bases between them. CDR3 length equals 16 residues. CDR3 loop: CASSYSGGWTNEKLFF. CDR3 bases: TGTGCCAGCAGTTACTCAGGTGGCTGGACTAATGAAAAACTGTTTTTT.

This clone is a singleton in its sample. CDR3 residues: CASSLEEAGLGEQFF. The CDR3 bases are TGTGCCAGCAGCTTAGAGGAAGCAGGGTTGGGTGAGCAGTTCTTC. The chain links TRBV7-9 to TRBJ2-1; D possibly corresponds to TRBD1 (5 bases). The germline gives CDR1 SEHNR, CDR2 FQNEAQ (reference sequence). The CDR3 runs 15 residues. V was pared by 1 base and J by 9 bases, with 16 bases between. Full variable domain (remainder filled in from reference TRBV7-9 and TRBJ2-1): DTGVSQNPRHKITKRGQNVTFRCDPISEHNRLYWYRQTLGQGPEFLTYFQNEAQLEKSRLLSDRFSAERPKGSFSTLEIQRTEQGDSAMYLCASSLEEAGLGEQFFGPGTRLTVL.

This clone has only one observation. CDR3 in DNA: TGCGCCAGCAGCTTAACTACTAGCTTTGCAGATACGCAGTATTTT. Translating gives CASSLTTSFADTQYF. This sequence joins TRBV5-1 and TRBJ2-3; possibly TRBD2 for D (6 bases). Per germline, CDR1 SGHRS and CDR2 YFSETQ. This CDR3 has 15 residues. The V end was cut by 2 bases, the J end by 4 bases, with 14 bases between.

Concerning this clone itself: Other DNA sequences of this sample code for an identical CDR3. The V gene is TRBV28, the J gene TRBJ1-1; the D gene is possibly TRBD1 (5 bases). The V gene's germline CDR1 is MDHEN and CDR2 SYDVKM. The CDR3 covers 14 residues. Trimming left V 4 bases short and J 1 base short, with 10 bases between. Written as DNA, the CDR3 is TGTGCCAGCAGTTCAGGGTTGGGGAACACTGAAGCTTTCTTT. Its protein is CASSSGLGNTEAFF.

The CDR3 DNA reads as TGTGCCATCAGTGAAGGGGGGTCGAGTTCCTACGAGCAGTACTTC. Translated: CAISEGGSSSYEQYF. J is TRBJ2-7 and V is TRBV10-3; perhaps D is TRBD1 or TRBD2 (6 bases each). The germline V gene encodes CDR1 ENHRY and CDR2 SYGVKD. The CDR3 covers 15 residues. V shed 3 bases and J shed 1 base, with 13 bases lying between them.

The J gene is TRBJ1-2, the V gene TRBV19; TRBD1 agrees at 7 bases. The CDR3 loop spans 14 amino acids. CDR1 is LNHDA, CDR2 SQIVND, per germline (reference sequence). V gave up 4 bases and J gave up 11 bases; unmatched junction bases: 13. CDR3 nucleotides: TGTGCCAGTAGTACAACAGGGGCGCCTAACGTTTACACCTTC. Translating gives CASSTTGAPNVYTF.

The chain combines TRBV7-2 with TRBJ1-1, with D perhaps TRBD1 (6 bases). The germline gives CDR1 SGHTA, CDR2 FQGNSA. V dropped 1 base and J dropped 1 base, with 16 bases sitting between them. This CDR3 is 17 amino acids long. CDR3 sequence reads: CASSLGGHLGANTEAFF. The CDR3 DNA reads TGTGCCAGCAGCTTAGGAGGACACTTGGGGGCGAACACTGAAGCTTTCTTT.

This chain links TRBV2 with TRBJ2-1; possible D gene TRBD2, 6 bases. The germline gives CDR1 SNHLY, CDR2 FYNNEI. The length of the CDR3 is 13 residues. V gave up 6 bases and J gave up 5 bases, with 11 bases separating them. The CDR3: CASRKGLNNEQFF. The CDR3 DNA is TGTGCCAGCAGAAAGGGACTTAACAATGAGCAGTTCTTC. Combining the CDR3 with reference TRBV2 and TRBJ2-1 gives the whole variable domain EPEVTQTPSHQVTQMGQEVILRCVPISNHLYFYWYRQILGQKVEFLVSFYNNEISEKSEIFDDQFSVERPDGSNFTLKIRSTKLEDSAMYFCASRKGLNNEQFFGPGTRLTVL.

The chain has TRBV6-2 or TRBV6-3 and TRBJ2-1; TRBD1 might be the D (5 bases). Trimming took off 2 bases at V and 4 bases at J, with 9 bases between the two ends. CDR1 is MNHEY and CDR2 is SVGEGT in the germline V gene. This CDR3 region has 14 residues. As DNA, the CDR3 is TGTGCCAGCAGTTACAAAGGGGTGTACAATGAGCAGTTCTTC. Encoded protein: CASSYKGVYNEQFF.

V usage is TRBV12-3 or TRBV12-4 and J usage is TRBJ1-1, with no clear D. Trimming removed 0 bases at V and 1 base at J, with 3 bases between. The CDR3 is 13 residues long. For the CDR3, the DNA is TGTGCCAGCAGTTTAGCTCCGAACACTGAAGCTTTCTTT. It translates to CASSLAPNTEAFF.

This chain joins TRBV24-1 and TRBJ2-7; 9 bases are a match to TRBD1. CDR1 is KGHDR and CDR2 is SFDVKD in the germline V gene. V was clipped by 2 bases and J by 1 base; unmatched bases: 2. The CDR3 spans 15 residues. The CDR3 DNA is TGTGCCACCAGTGATTCCGGGACAGGGTCCTACGAGCAGTACTTC. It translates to CATSDSGTGSYEQYF.

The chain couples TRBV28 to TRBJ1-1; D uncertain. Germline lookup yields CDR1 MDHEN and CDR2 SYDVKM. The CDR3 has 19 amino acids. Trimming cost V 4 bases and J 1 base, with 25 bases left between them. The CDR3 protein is CASSSLVFGGFKPNTEAFF. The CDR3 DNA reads TGTGCCAGCAGTTCGTTGGTTTTCGGAGGATTTAAACCGAACACTGAAGCTTTCTTT.

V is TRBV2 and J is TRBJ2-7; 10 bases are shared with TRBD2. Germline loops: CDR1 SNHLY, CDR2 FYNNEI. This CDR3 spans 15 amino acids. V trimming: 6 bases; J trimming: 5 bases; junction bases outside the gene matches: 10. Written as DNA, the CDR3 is TGTGCCAGCAGACGGGCTAGCGGGAGTCTCGACGAGCAGTACTTC. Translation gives CASRRASGSLDEQYF.

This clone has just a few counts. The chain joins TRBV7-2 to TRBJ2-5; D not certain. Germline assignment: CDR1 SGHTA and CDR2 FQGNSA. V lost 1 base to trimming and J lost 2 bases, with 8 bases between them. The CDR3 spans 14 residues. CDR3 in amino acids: CASSLVGNQETQYF. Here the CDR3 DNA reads TGTGCCAGCAGCTTAGTTGGGAATCAAGAGACCCAGTACTTC.

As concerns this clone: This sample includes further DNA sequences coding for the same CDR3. The CDR3 sequence: CASSLGTGNYGYTF. The DNA for the CDR3 is TGCGCCAGCAGCTTGGGGACAGGGAACTATGGCTACACCTTC. The chain has TRBV5-1 and TRBJ1-2, with 8 bases that match TRBD1. Trimming took 0 bases from V and 2 from J; bases not matched to a gene: 0. CDR3 length: 14 amino acids. CDR1 and CDR2 (germline): SGHRS, YFSETQ.

CDR3 DNA sequence: TGCAGTGCTAGTAGCGGGAGGTATAACATTCAGTACTTC. This sequence encodes CSASSGRYNIQYF. The rearrangement links TRBV20-1 to TRBJ2-4; 10 nucleotides agree with TRBD2. The CDR3 runs to 13 residues. V shed 3 bases and J 7 bases; nucleotides not matched to a gene: 3. Germline loops: CDR1 DFQATT, CDR2 SNEGSKA (reference sequence).

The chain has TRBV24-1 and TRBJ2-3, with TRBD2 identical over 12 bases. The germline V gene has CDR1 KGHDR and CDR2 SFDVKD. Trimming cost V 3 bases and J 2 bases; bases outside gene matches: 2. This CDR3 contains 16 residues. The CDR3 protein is CATSDTSGGSTDTQYF. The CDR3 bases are TGTGCCACCAGTGATACTAGCGGGGGGTCCACAGATACGCAGTATTTT.

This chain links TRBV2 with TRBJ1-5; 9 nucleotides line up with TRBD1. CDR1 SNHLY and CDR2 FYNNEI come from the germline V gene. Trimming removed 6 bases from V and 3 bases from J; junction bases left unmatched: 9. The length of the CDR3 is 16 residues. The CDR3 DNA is TGTGCCAGCAGGGGGGACAGGGAGGAAACCAATCAGCCCCAGCATTTT. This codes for CASRGDREETNQPQHF.

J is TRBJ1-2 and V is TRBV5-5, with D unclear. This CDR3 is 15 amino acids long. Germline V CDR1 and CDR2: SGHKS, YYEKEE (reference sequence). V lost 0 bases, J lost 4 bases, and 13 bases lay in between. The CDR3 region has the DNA TGTGCCAGCAGCTTGGCCCGGTTCGGATCCTATGGCTACACCTTC. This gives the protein CASSLARFGSYGYTF.

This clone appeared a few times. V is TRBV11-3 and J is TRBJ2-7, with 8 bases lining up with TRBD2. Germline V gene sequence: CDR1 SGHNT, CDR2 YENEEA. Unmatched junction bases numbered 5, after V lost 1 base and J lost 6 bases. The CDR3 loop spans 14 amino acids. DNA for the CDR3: TGTGCCAGCAGCTTAGCGGGGGGGACGAGCGAGCAGTACTTC. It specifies CASSLAGGTSEQYF.

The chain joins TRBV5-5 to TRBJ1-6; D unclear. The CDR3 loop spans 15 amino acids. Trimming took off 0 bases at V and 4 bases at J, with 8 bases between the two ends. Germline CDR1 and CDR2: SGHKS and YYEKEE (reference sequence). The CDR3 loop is CASSLAPNYNSPLHF. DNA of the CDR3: TGTGCCAGCAGCTTGGCCCCAAATTATAATTCACCCCTCCACTTT.

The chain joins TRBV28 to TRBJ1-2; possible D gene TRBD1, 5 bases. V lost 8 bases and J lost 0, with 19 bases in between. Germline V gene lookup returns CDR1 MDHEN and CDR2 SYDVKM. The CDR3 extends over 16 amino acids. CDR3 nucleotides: TGTGCCAGCCACCACTTGGTCGGGGCTTCTAACTATGGCTACACCTTC. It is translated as CASHHLVGASNYGYTF.

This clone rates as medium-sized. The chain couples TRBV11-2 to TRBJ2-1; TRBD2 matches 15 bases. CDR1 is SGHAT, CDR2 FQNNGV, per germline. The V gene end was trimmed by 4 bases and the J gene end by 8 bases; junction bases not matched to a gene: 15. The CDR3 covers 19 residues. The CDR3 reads CASSSNFRTSGRARHEQFF. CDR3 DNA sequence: TGTGCCAGCAGCTCCAATTTTCGGACTAGCGGGAGGGCCCGCCATGAGCAGTTCTTC.